This TCR beta chain stems from a study of T cells in Graves' hyperthyroidism and ophthalmopathy. This clonotype has at least ten counts. Amplification of TCR beta CDR3 regions used RNA as the template. The HTBI set primed first-round TCR CDR3 RT-PCR. TCRdb reprocessed the multiplex PCR reads with MiXCR, giving one entry per CDR3 protein. Among nearly 600,000 distinct CDR3 sequences listed, around 13% were seen once. V lost 5 bases, J lost 2 bases, and 15 bases lay in between. Germline CDR1 reads SGHVS; CDR2 reads FQNEAQ. The CDR3 is 15 amino acids. Uncontrolled infection, other autoimmune disease, pregnancy or lactation led to exclusion. Orbital computed tomography and thyroid ultrasound, together with serum TRAb and thyroxine and clinical symptoms, were used for diagnoses. The blood sample dates from first hyperthyroidism diagnosis, preceding any ophthalmopathy symptoms.

The source of this sequence is a woman aged 30 to 39 with Graves' hyperthyroidism that later progressed to Graves' ophthalmopathy. The V call is TRBV7-8, the J call TRBJ1-2, with unresolved D. Sequenced sample: blood. CDR3 DNA sequence: TGTGCCAGCAGCCCACGGGGTATCGAGAACTATGGCTACACCTTC. Translating it yields CASSPRGIENYGYTF.